This T cell receptor (beta chain) was found in a study of T-cell memory formation after mild COVID-19. Points from the study as a whole: There was a balanced CD4/CD8 profile in clones contracting day 15 to 85, and later expanders leaned CD4+. A subset of responding clones appeared in pre-infection memory, suggesting cross-reactive memory joined. Most CD4+ clones that shrank were in CM and EM, while CD8+ ones turned up in EMRA.

Germline V gene data show CDR1 as SEHNR and CDR2 as FQNEAQ (reference sequence). This CDR3 region has 17 residues. V was clipped by 4 bases and J by 5 bases; unmatched bases: 14. TCRdb ran MiXCR on the 5' RACE reads and lists one entry per CDR3 protein. In the table there are hundreds of thousands of distinct CDR3 sequences, 17% of which are singletons. This clonotype was seen repeatedly, ten times or more. No antigen is known for it. Sequenced input: PBMCs or a T cell subset sorted from them (not recorded which). The chain has TRBV7-9 and TRBJ2-3; 8 nucleotides match TRBD1. The sequence was obtained from an adult woman who had mild COVID-19 (a few samples of this study predate the infection). Cell type and time point are not known. This CDR3 is CASSSLGGQGRGDTQYF. In nucleotides, the CDR3 is TGTGCCAGCAGCTCCTTAGGTGGACAGGGCAGAGGAGATACGCAGTATTTT.